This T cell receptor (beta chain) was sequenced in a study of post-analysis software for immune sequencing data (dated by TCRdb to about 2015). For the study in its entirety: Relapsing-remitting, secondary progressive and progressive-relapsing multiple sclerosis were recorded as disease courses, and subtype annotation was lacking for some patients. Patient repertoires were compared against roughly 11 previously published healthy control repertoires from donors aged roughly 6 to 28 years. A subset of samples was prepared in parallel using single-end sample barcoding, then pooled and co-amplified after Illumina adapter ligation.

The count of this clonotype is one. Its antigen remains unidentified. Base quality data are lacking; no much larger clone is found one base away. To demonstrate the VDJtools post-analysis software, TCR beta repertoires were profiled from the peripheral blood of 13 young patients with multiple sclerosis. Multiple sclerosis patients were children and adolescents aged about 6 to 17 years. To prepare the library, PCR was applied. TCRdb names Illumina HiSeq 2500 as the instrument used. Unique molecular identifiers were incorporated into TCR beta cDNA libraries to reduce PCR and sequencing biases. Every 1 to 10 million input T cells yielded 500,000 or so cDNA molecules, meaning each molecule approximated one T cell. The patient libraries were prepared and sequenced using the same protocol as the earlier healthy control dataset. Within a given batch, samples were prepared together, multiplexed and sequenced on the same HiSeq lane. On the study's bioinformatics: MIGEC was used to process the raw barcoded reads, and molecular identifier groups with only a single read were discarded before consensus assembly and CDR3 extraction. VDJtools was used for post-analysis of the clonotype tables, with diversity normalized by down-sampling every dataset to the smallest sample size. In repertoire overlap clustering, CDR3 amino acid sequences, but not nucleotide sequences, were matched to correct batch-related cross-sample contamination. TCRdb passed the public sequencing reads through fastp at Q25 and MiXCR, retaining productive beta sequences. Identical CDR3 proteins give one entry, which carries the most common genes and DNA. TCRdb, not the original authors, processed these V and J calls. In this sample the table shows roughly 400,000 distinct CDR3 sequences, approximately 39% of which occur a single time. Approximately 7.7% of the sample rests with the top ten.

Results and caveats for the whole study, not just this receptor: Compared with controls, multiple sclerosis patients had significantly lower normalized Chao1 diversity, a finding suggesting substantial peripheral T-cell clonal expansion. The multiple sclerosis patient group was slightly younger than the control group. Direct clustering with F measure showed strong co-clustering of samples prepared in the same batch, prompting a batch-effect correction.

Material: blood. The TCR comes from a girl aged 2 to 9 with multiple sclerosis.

The nucleotides are TGTGCCAGCAGCTTAGGACAGGGAGGGAGCACAGATACGCAGTATTTT. Translated, it gives CASSLGQGGSTDTQYF. Recombination connected TRBV11-2 to TRBJ2-3; the D gene is perhaps TRBD1 or TRBD2, as each covers 7 bases. The CDR3 covers 16 residues, taking in both the cysteine and the phenylalanine. The retained sequence is limited to the CDR3, 48 bases, with the frame set at the first base. CDR1 is given as SGHAT and CDR2 as FQNNGV, both from the germline V gene. V and J lose 1 base and 0 bases, and a span of 11 bases separates them.